What follows describes a single T cell receptor (beta chain). The data belong to a study of blood T cell repertoires in COVID-19. Study summary: The United States, Italy and Spain were the sources of the acute and convalescent COVID-19 samples. The analysed material was cDNA or gDNA that came from T cells, B-cell-depleted T cells, or PBMCs.

In the original workflow: Amplified reference gene primers provided the basis for estimating nucleated cell counts. Sequenced by immunoSEQ multiplex PCR; TCRdb stores in-frame clones only, minus some. For V, J and clone size, that table is used; D and trimming come from the DNA. The table records around 180,000 clones, about four fifths of them present only once. The germline V gene encodes CDR1 SGHTA and CDR2 FQGNSA. J gave up 0 bases and V 6 bases, and 6 bases lay outside the gene matches. The CDR3 is 15 residues long. The rearrangement uses TRBV7-2 and TRBJ1-2, with TRBD1 identical over 8 bases. The TCR sequence derives from a man in his sixties or seventies with active or convalescent COVID-19. Sample: peripheral blood. CDR3 protein: CASRAWTGTNYGYTF. The CDR3 DNA is TGTGCCAGCAGGGCCTGGACAGGGACTAACTATGGCTACACCTTC.